Detailed here is one T cell receptor beta chain. This clonotype was found many times. What antigen it recognizes has not been identified. One base away there is no much larger clone; base qualities are not given. The treatment or condition tag for this specimen amounts to: allogeneic hematopoietic cell transplantation with graft depleted of TCRalphabeta T cells and CD19 B cells. TCRalphabeta/CD19-depleted allogeneic hematopoietic cell grafts were given to the transplant recipients, all of whom were children. This entry belongs to a study of T-cell reconstitution after alpha-beta-depleted transplantation in children (dated by TCRdb to about 2016). As for the study more broadly: Using TCR repertoire profiling, the study followed T-cell immune reconstitution in a quantitative way in children after TCRalphabeta/CD19-depleted allogeneic hematopoietic cell transplantation. Overall study outcomes, separate from this receptor: The high TCRbeta diversity at day 60 in some patients was ascribed to recipient T cells and intrathymic progenitors that had survived conditioning. The frequencies of hyperexpanded clones fell over the following months, and after one year, T-cell counts and TCRbeta diversity were mostly attributed to newly produced T cells. About two months after transplant, the apparently early recovery of alphabetaT-cell counts reportedly depended on just several hundred clones that had expanded rapidly and came from non-depleted graft cells.

Library creation used PCR. Sequencing used an Illumina HiSeq 2500. Molecular barcoding was employed in the preparation of TCR libraries, with unique molecular identifiers being used to normalize TCRbeta repertoire quantification. The public reads were reanalyzed by TCRdb: fastp trimming at Q25, MiXCR alignment, in-frame beta chains only. Rows merge per CDR3 protein into single entries with the most common DNA and genes. The sample table shows approximately 18,000 distinct CDR3 sequences, and approximately 5.3% are seen once. The ten most abundant clones make up 6% to 8.5% of the sample. Counted from cysteine to phenylalanine, this CDR3 has 12 amino acids. The entry retains the CDR3 DNA only, 36 bases that are in frame from base 1. The junction carries 13 bases between V and J, which are trimmed by 6 bases and 6 bases respectively. According to the germline V gene, CDR1 reads SGDLS and CDR2 reads YYNGEE.

The source is a boy between 10 and 17 years old with acute lymphoblastic leukemia, due to receive a stem cell transplant. The rearranged segments are TRBV9 and TRBJ2-7, with the D gene uncertain. The sample consisted of PBMCs, taken before TCRalphabeta/CD19-depleted stem cell transplant. The nucleotide sequence reads as follows: TGTGCCAGCAACCCAGATCGGATCGAGCAGTACTTC. It translates to CASNPDRIEQYF.